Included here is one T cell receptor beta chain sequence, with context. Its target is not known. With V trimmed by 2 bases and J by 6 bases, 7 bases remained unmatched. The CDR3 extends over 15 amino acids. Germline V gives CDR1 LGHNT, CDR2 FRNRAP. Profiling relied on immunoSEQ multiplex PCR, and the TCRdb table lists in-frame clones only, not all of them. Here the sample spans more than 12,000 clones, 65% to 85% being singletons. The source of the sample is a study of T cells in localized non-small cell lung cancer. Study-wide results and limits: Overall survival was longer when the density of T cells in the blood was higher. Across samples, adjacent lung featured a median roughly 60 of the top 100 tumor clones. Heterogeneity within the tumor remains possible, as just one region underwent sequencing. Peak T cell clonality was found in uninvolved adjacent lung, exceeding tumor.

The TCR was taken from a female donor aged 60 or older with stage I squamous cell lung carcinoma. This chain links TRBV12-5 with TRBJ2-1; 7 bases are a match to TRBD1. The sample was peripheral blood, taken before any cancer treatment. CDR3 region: CASGLPGTALNEQFF. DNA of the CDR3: TGTGCTAGTGGTTTGCCCGGGACAGCTCTCAATGAGCAGTTCTTC.